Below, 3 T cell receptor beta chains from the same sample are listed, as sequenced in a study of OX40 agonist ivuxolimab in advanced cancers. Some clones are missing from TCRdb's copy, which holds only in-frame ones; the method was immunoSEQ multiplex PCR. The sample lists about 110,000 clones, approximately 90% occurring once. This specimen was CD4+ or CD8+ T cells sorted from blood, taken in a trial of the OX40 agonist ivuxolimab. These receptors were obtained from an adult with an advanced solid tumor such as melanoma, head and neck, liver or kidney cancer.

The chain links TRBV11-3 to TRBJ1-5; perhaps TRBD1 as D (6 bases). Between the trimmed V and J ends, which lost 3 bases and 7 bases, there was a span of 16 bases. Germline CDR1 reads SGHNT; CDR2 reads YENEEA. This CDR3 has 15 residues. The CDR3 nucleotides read TGTGCCAGCAGCTTCGCAGGGGTCCCCTGGCAGCCCCAGCATTTT. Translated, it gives CASSFAGVPWQPQHF. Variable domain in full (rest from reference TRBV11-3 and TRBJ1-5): EAGVVQSPRYKIIEKKQPVAFWCNPISGHNTLYWYLQNLGQGPELLIRYENEEAVDDSQLPKDRFSAERLKGVDSTLKIQPAELGDSAVYLCASSFAGVPWQPQHFGDGTRLSIL.

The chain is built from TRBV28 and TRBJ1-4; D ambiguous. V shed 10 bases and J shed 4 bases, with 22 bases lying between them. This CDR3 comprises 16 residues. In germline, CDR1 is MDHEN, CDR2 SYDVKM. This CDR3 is CATIARGMIFNEKLFF. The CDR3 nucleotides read TGTGCCACAATTGCCCGAGGGATGATATTTAATGAAAAACTGTTTTTT.

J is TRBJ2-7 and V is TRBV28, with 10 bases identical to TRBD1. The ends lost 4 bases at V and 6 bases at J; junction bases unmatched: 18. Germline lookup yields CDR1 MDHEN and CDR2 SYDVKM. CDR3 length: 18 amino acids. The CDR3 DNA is TGTGCCAGCAGTTCAGGGGGTTTTACCGGGACAGGGGAAGGCGAGCAGTACTTC. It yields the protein CASSSGGFTGTGEGEQYF.